Each of the 2 T cell receptor beta chains below was sequenced from the same sample in a study of T-cell memory formation after mild COVID-19. A single record per CDR3 protein comes from TCRdb applying MiXCR to the 5' RACE reads. Here the sample spans roughly 45,000 distinct CDR3 sequences, 27% being singletons. Sequencing used PBMCs or a T cell subset sorted from them (not recorded which). The receptor source for this set is a man between 18 and 29 years old who had mild COVID-19 (a few samples of this study predate the infection). Cell type and time point are not known.

This chain uses TRBV6-5 with TRBJ2-1, with TRBD2 matching 11 bases. This CDR3 has 14 amino acids. The ends lost 2 bases at V and 10 bases at J; junction bases unmatched: 4. CDR1 is MNHEY and CDR2 is SVGAGI in the germline V gene. CDR3 DNA: TGTGCCAGCAGTTACCTTAGCGGGGGGGAAGAGCAGTTCTTC. It translates to CASSYLSGGEEQFF.

The chain has TRBV6-2 or TRBV6-3 and TRBJ2-7; 7 nucleotides align to TRBD1. The CDR3 has 16 residues. With 5 bases clipped from V and 1 base from J, the junction kept 11 bases outside the gene matches. The germline V gene encodes CDR1 MNHEY and CDR2 SVGEGT. The CDR3, as DNA: TGTGCCAGCAGTCACGATAACACAGGGGTTTCCTACGAGCAGTACGTC. Residues: CASSHDNTGVSYEQYV.